Detailed here is one T cell receptor beta chain. In the authors' workflow: Reference gene primer amplification gave estimated nucleated cell counts. Sequenced by immunoSEQ multiplex PCR; TCRdb stores in-frame clones only, minus some. D and trimming were read from the DNA, whereas the V and J calls and clone size are those reported in that table. The top ten hold roughly 6.8% of the sample, which has 150,000 or so clones, more than 65% seen once. The data derive from a study of blood T cell repertoires in COVID-19. On the study more broadly: COVID-19 samples collected from the United States, Italy and Spain covered acute and convalescent phases. T cells, B-cell-depleted T cells, or PBMCs supplied cDNA or gDNA.

The V segment lost 5 bases and the J segment 5 bases; nucleotides outside the gene matches: 8. The CDR3 is made up of 13 amino acids. CDR1 is GTSNPN, CDR2 SVGIG, per germline (reference sequence). Sequencing was carried out using peripheral blood. The receptor was isolated from a woman in her fifties or sixties in a cohort sampled during active or convalescent COVID-19. The rearrangement uses TRBV30 and TRBJ1-2, with TRBD1 matching 7 bases. The CDR3 DNA reads TGTGCCTGGGGCCGGGACAGACCATATGGCTACACCTTC. Protein: CAWGRDRPYGYTF.